This record concerns one TCR beta chain sequence. TCRdb keeps only in-frame clones here, not all; method: immunoSEQ multiplex PCR. The sample holds 150,000 to 200,000 clones, 80% to 90% seen once. These data belong to a study of blood T cell repertoires in COVID-19. CDR1 GTSNPN and CDR2 SVGIG come from the germline V gene (reference sequence). The V segment lost 4 bases and the J segment 2 bases; nucleotides outside the gene matches: 2. The CDR3 loop spans 12 amino acids. This TCR came from a man between 65 and 85 years old with active or convalescent COVID-19. Sequenced input: peripheral blood. The chain recombines TRBV30 with TRBJ2-7, with TRBD1 identical over 7 bases. In DNA form, the CDR3 reads TGTGCCTGGACTCAGGGGGCCTACGAGCAGTACTTC. Its protein is CAWTQGAYEQYF.